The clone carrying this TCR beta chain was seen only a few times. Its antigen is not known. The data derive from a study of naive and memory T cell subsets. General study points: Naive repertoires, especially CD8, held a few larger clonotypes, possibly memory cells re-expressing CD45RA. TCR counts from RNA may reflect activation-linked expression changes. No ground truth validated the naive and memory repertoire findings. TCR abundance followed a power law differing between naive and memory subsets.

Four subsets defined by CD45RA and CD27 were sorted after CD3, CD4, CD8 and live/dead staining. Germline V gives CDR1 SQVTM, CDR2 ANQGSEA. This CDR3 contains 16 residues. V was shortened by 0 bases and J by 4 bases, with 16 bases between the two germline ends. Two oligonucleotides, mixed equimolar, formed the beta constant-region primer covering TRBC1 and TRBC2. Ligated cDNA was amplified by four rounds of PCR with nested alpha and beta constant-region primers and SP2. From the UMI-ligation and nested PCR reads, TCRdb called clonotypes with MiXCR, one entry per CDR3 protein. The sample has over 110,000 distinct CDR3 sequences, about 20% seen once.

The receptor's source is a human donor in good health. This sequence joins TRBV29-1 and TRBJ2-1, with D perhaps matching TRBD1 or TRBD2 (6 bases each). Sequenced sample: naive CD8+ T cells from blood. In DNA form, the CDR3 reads TGCAGCGTTGAAGATGCGGGGCAGGGGAGGTACAATGAGCAGTTCTTC. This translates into CSVEDAGQGRYNEQFF.